This T cell receptor (beta chain) was captured by sequencing in a study of shared clonotypes between healthy human individuals. Turning to the study itself: A few men and two women, aged 18 to 49, were donors. General study results and limits: As a rule, naive subsets had a larger estimated richness than memory subsets.

The CDR3 spans 16 residues. The germline CDR1 and CDR2 sequences are KGHSH and LQKENI. V gave up 6 bases and J gave up 1 base, with 15 bases separating them. This clone was counted a single time. Its antigen remains unknown. Every subset's genomic DNA went evenly onto several immunoSEQ plates. Measured with immunoSEQ multiplex PCR; TCRdb has only the in-frame clones, and not every one. The repertoire holds approximately 2,300,000 clones, with around 92% as singletons. Sequenced: naive CD4+ T cells from PBMCs. Described subset: CD45RA+ positively selected. V and J are TRBV18 and TRBJ1-4; D may be TRBD1 (6 bases). The sequence derives from a man aged 18 to 35 in good health. Some clones in this sample may be carry-over from other donors' samples. The CDR3 nucleotides are TGTGCCAGCTCCTACAGGGTCGGGGAAACTAATGAAAAACTGTTTTTT. It translates to CASSYRVGETNEKLFF. Full variable domain (rest looked up from reference TRBV18 and TRBJ1-4): NAGVMQNPRHLVRRRGQEARLRCSPMKGHSHVYWYRQLPEEGLKFMVYLQKENIIDESGMPKERFSAEFPKEGPSILRIQQVVRGDSAAYFCASSYRVGETNEKLFFGSGTQLSVL.